The 8 T cell receptor beta chains reported below all come from one sample, sequenced in a study of a mutant IDH1 vaccine in newly diagnosed glioma. Clones were read by immunoSEQ multiplex PCR, and TCRdb kept only the in-frame ones, dropping some. The sample has tens of thousands of clones, about 77% seen once. Their cognate antigens are unknown. Time point defined: week 5, during vaccination. Each dose delivered 300 ug of mutant IDH1 20-mer peptide subcutaneously with imiquimod. The sequenced sample was PBMCs, obtained from a glioma patient whose treatment included an IDH1 peptide vaccine. These receptors all come from a man aged 50 or older with glioma.

V usage is TRBV18 and J usage is TRBJ2-7; 8 nucleotides line up with TRBD1. Looked up from germline, CDR1 is KGHSH and CDR2 is LQKENI. With 3 bases clipped from V and 0 bases from J, the junction kept 16 bases outside the gene matches. The CDR3 spans 19 residues. For the CDR3, the DNA is TGTGCCAGCTCACCTACCATATCCGGCCGGGACAGGATCTCCTACGAGCAGTACTTC. It specifies CASSPTISGRDRISYEQYF.

J is TRBJ1-2 and V is TRBV5-6, with a tentative D call TRBD1 (6 bases). This CDR3 has 14 amino acids. With 4 bases removed from V and 8 bases from J, the gap between germline ends came to 18 bases. Germline V lookup: CDR1 SGHDT, CDR2 YYEEEE. The chain's CDR3 is CASSVRPGALGYTF. CDR3 DNA sequence: TGTGCCAGCAGCGTACGACCAGGGGCTTTGGGCTACACCTTC.

V usage is TRBV30 and J usage is TRBJ1-6, with D perhaps matching TRBD1 (6 bases). The CDR3 totals 15 residues. Germline values: CDR1 GTSNPN, CDR2 SVGIG (reference sequence). The V and J ends lost 3 bases and 2 bases respectively, with 11 bases between them. The CDR3 is CAWSLQGAYNSPLHF. The CDR3 DNA follows: TGTGCCTGGAGCTTACAGGGAGCCTATAATTCACCCCTCCACTTT.

CDR3 region: CASSPGPIGTEYGYTF. CDR3 coding DNA: TGCGCCAGCAGCCCCGGTCCTATCGGGACAGAGTATGGCTACACCTTC. The V call is TRBV5-1, the J call TRBJ1-2, with 7 nucleotides matching TRBD1. The CDR3 extends over 16 amino acids. Unmatched junction bases numbered 14, after V lost 4 bases and J lost 5 bases. Germline V lookup: CDR1 SGHRS, CDR2 YFSETQ. The full variable domain, its missing parts supplied by reference TRBV5-1 and TRBJ1-2, is KAGVTQTPRYLIKTRGQQVTLSCSPISGHRSVSWYQQTPGQGLQFLFEYFSETQRNKGNFPGRFSGRQFSNSRSEMNVSTLELGDSALYLCASSPGPIGTEYGYTFGSGTRLTVV.

The J gene is TRBJ2-7, the V gene TRBV5-4, with 9 bases identical to TRBD1. Germline lookup yields CDR1 SGHNT and CDR2 YYREEE (reference sequence). CDR3 length: 15 amino acids. V lost 4 bases to trimming and J lost 7 bases; unmatched junction nucleotides: 12. CDR3 region: CASSLSTGQGREQYF. The CDR3 nucleotides are TGTGCCAGCAGCCTCTCGACCGGACAGGGGAGGGAGCAGTACTTC.

J is TRBJ2-2 and V is TRBV5-5; a weak D match, TRBD2 (5 bases). CDR3 length equals 13 residues. V gave up 4 bases and J gave up 4 bases, with 8 bases separating them. Germline V gene sequence: CDR1 SGHKS, CDR2 YYEKEE (reference sequence). This chain's CDR3 is CASSPEGTGELFF. As DNA, the CDR3 is TGTGCCAGCAGCCCAGAGGGCACCGGGGAGCTGTTTTTT. Full variable domain (outside the CDR3, taken from reference TRBV5-5 and TRBJ2-2): DAGVTQSPTHLIKTRGQQVTLRCSPISGHKSVSWYQQVLGQGPQFIFQYYEKEERGRGNFPDRFSARQFPNYSSELNVNALLLGDSALYLCASSPEGTGELFFGEGSRLTVL.

V and J are TRBV30 and TRBJ2-7; D is perhaps TRBD2 (6 bases). CDR1 is GTSNPN, CDR2 SVGIG, per germline (reference sequence). The CDR3 is 13 residues long. V lost 5 bases, J lost 2 bases, and 13 bases lay in between. DNA for the CDR3: TGTGCCTGGTCCGTGGCGGGGACCTACGAGCAGTACTTC. As protein: CAWSVAGTYEQYF.

The chain is built from TRBV7-2 and TRBJ1-1; 8 bases fit TRBD1. The CDR3 totals 13 residues. J lost 1 base, V lost 6 bases, and 1 base had no gene match. Germline CDR1 is SGHTA and CDR2 is FQGNSA. CDR3 DNA sequence: TGTGCCAGCAGGGGACAGGCGAACACTGAAGCTTTCTTT. This translates into CASRGQANTEAFF.